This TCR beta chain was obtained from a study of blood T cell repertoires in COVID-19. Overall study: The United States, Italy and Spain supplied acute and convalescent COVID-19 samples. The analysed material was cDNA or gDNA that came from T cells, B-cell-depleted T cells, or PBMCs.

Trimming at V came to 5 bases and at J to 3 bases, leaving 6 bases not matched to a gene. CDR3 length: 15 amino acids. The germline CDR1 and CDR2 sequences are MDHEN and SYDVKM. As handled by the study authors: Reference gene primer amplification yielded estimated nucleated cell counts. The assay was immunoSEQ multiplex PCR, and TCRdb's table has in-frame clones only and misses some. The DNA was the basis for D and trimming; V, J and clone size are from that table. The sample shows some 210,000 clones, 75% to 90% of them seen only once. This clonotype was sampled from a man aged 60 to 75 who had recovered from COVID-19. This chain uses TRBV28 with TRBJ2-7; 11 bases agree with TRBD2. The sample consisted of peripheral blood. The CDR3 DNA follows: TGTGCCAGCAGTCTCCGGACTAGCGGGTACTACGAGCAGTACTTC. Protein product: CASSLRTSGYYEQYF.